This note documents a single TCR beta chain sequence. Its antigen remains unidentified. TCRdb used MiXCR to reprocess the reads, holding one entry per CDR3 protein. The top ten hold around 2.5% of the sample, which has about 300,000 distinct CDR3 sequences, 9.6% seen once. These data belong to a study of T cell repertoires in cytomegalovirus infection. Across the whole study: Both a matching HLA type and CMV infection were indicated by public TCR beta signatures. Study-wide findings and caveats: Dominating the ex vivo response were TCR beta clonotypes that were CMV-specific and HLA-C-restricted. Cumulative public TCR beta family frequency identified CMV carriers with the relevant HLA.

The V end was cut by 5 bases, the J end by 3 bases, with 12 bases between. Germline-derived CDR1 and CDR2 are LNHDA and SQIVND (reference sequence). This CDR3 region has 14 residues. The specimen was PBMCs. The rearrangement links TRBV19 to TRBJ2-3; D gene uncertain. The source is a human donor in good health (CMV status not recorded). Some clones in this sample may be carry-over from other donors' samples. This CDR3 reads CASSEQVQTDTQYF. CDR3 in DNA: TGTGCCAGTAGTGAGCAGGTCCAGACAGATACGCAGTATTTT. The full variable domain, completed using reference TRBV19 and TRBJ2-3, is DGGITQSPKYLFRKEGQNVTLSCEQNLNHDAMYWYRQDPGQGLRLIYYSQIVNDFQKGDIAEGYSVSREKKESFPLTVTSAQKNPTAFYLCASSEQVQTDTQYFGPGTRLTVL.